The 18 T cell receptor beta chains below come from one sample, sequenced in a study of T cells in Graves' hyperthyroidism and ophthalmopathy. RNA transcripts provided the source from which TCR beta CDR3 regions were amplified. The HTBI primer set was used in a first-round RT-PCR of the TCR CDR3. MiXCR, applied by TCRdb to the multiplex PCR reads, yields one record per CDR3 protein. There are hundreds of thousands of distinct CDR3 sequences in the sample; roughly 20% occur only once, and roughly a sixth lies in the top ten. Sequencing was done on a sample of blood. These receptors all come from a woman aged 45-65 years with Graves' hyperthyroidism that later progressed to Graves' ophthalmopathy.

This clonotype was recorded many times. The chain is built from TRBV2 and TRBJ2-1; the D is unclear. V was shortened by 5 bases and J by 9 bases, with 11 bases between the two germline ends. The length of the CDR3 is 12 residues. Germline values: CDR1 SNHLY, CDR2 FYNNEI. CDR3 residues: CASSSLEPEQFF. The CDR3 DNA reads as TGTGCCAGCAGTAGTCTAGAACCTGAGCAGTTCTTC.

The J gene is TRBJ2-6, the V gene TRBV2; no definite D call. The CDR3 has 14 amino acids. Germline V gene lookup returns CDR1 SNHLY and CDR2 FYNNEI. V lost 6 bases and J 0 bases, leaving 6 bases between the germline ends. DNA of the CDR3: TGTGCCAGCAGCTATGGCTCTGGGGCCAACGTCCTGACTTTC. Protein sequence: CASSYGSGANVLTF.

This rearrangement joins TRBV15 to TRBJ1-4; maybe TRBD1 (6 bases). This CDR3 is built from 16 residues. The V gene lost 4 bases and the J gene lost 4 bases, with 16 bases spanning the gap. Germline V gene lookup returns CDR1 LNHNV and CDR2 YYDKDF (reference sequence). The CDR3 DNA sequence: TGTGCCACCAGCAAAAGAACTAGAGGGGGTAATGAAAAACTGTTTTTT. Translation gives CATSKRTRGGNEKLFF.

The chain links TRBV6-5 to TRBJ2-1; D is unresolved. Trimming pared 0 bases from V and 8 bases from J, leaving 5 bases between. Germline CDR1 is MNHEY and CDR2 is SVGAGI. The CDR3 has 12 amino acids. CDR3 residues: CASSYSPHEQFF. The DNA for the CDR3 is TGTGCCAGCAGTTACTCCCCCCATGAGCAGTTCTTC.

DNA of the CDR3: TGTGCCAGCAGCCAAGATTATGGACAGATGGGGAACACTGAAGCTTTCTTT. Its protein product is CASSQDYGQMGNTEAFF. The rearrangement uses TRBV3-1 and TRBJ1-1; weak D call: TRBD1 (6 bases). Germline V gene sequence: CDR1 LGHDT, CDR2 YNNKEL (reference sequence). The CDR3 loop spans 17 amino acids. V was trimmed by 0 bases and J by 1 base, leaving 15 bases between them.

This clonotype was detected ten times or more. The chain joins TRBV6-2 or TRBV6-3 to TRBJ1-2; D is uncertain. V gave up 2 bases and J gave up 6 bases, with 16 bases separating them. This CDR3 has 15 residues. CDR1 is MNHEY and CDR2 is SVGEGT in the germline V gene. As DNA, the CDR3 is TGTGCCAGCAGTTACGCGGGTGTGGGGTCCCATGGCTACACCTTC. It is translated as CASSYAGVGSHGYTF.

The J gene is TRBJ1-5, the V gene TRBV19, with D unclear. Germline V gene lookup returns CDR1 LNHDA and CDR2 SQIVND (reference sequence). The V end was cut by 7 bases, the J end by 5 bases, with 12 bases between. CDR3 length: 13 amino acids. CDR3 region: CASTGIRDQPQHF. In DNA form, the CDR3 reads TGTGCCAGTACGGGGATTAGGGATCAGCCCCAGCATTTT.

This clonotype was counted at least ten times. The chain combines TRBV18 with TRBJ1-5, with D possibly matching TRBD1 (6 bases). Germline lookup yields CDR1 KGHSH and CDR2 LQKENI. V lost 4 bases, J lost 4 bases, and 11 bases lay in between. The CDR3 length is 14 residues. CDR3 coding DNA: TGTGCCAGCTCACTAATGCAGGGGAATCAGCCCCAGCATTTT. The encoded protein is CASSLMQGNQPQHF.

There are many counts of this clonotype. The chain carries TRBV3-1 and TRBJ2-5; D uncertain. Germline CDR1 and CDR2: LGHDT and YNNKEL (reference sequence). Trimming shortened V by 0 bases and J by 5 bases, and 10 bases separated the two germline ends. The CDR3 is 14 residues long. The CDR3: CASSQDLEPETQYF. The CDR3 DNA reads as TGTGCCAGCAGCCAAGATCTGGAACCGGAGACCCAGTACTTC.

This clonotype has more than one count but fewer than ten. V is TRBV5-1 and J is TRBJ2-3; D possibly corresponds to TRBD1 (6 bases). This CDR3 contains 15 residues. The ends were cut back, 3 bases at V and 1 base at J, with 12 bases in the middle. The germline V gene has CDR1 SGHRS and CDR2 YFSETQ. The CDR3 protein is CASSWNRVGTDTQYF. In DNA, the CDR3 is TGCGCCAGCAGCTGGAACAGGGTAGGCACAGATACGCAGTATTTT.

Comments on this clonotype: With a much larger clone just one base away, this may be a read error. The chain carries TRBV10-2 and TRBJ1-1, with D possibly TRBD1 on 6 matching bases. CDR3 size: 11 residues. The germline V gene encodes CDR1 WSHSY and CDR2 SAAADI. V lost 5 bases, J lost 9 bases, and 10 bases lay in between. The CDR3 DNA reads TGCGCCAGCAGTTCAGACAGGAAAGCTTTCTTT. This sequence encodes CASSSDRKAFF.

The rearrangement links TRBV5-4 to TRBJ2-1; D not certain. The CDR3 spans 12 residues. The V end was cut by 0 bases, the J end by 8 bases, with 6 bases between. Germline CDR1 is SGHNT and CDR2 is YYREEE (reference sequence). Written as DNA, the CDR3 is TGTGCCAGCAGCTTGGAGGTGGATGAGCAGTTCTTC. This translates into CASSLEVDEQFF.

The sample holds many counts of this clonotype. The chain links TRBV20-1 to TRBJ1-1; D possibly corresponds to TRBD1 (5 bases). Germline loops: CDR1 DFQATT, CDR2 SNEGSKA (reference sequence). Trimming took off 1 base at V and 5 bases at J, with 14 bases between the two ends. CDR3 length: 14 amino acids. For the CDR3, the DNA is TGCAGTGCTAGAGTAGGGTTGCGACAGACTGAAGCTTTCTTT. Encoded protein: CSARVGLRQTEAFF.

This clonotype was picked up many times. The V call is TRBV12-3 or TRBV12-4, the J call TRBJ1-5, with D uncertain. With 1 base removed from V and 7 bases from J, the gap between germline ends came to 14 bases. The CDR3 sequence is 15 residues long. The CDR3 is CASSLVAGSGQPQHF. Here the CDR3 DNA reads TGTGCCAGCAGTTTAGTGGCGGGCAGCGGCCAGCCCCAGCATTTT.

Ten or more counts support this clonotype. The chain combines TRBV18 with TRBJ1-4; D remains ambiguous. V was cut by 3 bases and J by 7 bases, with 15 bases left in between. Germline loops: CDR1 KGHSH, CDR2 LQKENI. The CDR3 has 15 amino acids. CDR3 nucleotide sequence: TGTGCCAGCTCACCCGGGTTAGGAGGCGGTGAAAAACTGTTTTTT. Residues: CASSPGLGGGEKLFF.

This clonotype occurred a few times. The rearrangement joins TRBV20-1 to TRBJ2-7, with 7 bases aligning to TRBD2. Germline V CDR1 and CDR2: DFQATT, SNEGSKA (reference sequence). V shed 0 bases, J shed 6 bases, and the junction held 8 bases outside the gene matches. The CDR3 is 14 amino acids. DNA for the CDR3: TGCAGTGCTAGAGATCGGACTAGATTTGGCGAGCAGTACTTC. Translated: CSARDRTRFGEQYF.

In this sample, this clonotype turned up many times. This chain links TRBV7-9 with TRBJ1-5, with D uncertain. The germline V and J ends were trimmed by 5 bases and 3 bases, with 17 bases remaining between them. The CDR3 has 16 residues. Germline V gene sequence: CDR1 SEHNR, CDR2 FQNEAQ (reference sequence). CDR3 bases: TGTGCCAGCAGCCCCCTGACGGGCCGGTCCAATCAGCCCCAGCATTTT. Its translation: CASSPLTGRSNQPQHF.

Comment on this clonotype: This may be a read error, as it is one base from a much larger clone. The chain recombines TRBV30 with TRBJ2-3; the D gene is possibly TRBD2 (6 bases). Looked up from germline, CDR1 is GTSNPN and CDR2 is SVGIG (reference sequence). This CDR3 has 11 amino acids. Here the CDR3 DNA reads TGTGCCTGGAGACTAGCAGATACGCGGTATTTT. This encodes CAWRLADTRYF.